This T cell receptor beta chain came from a study of T cell repertoires in cytomegalovirus infection. For the study at large: The authors relied on CMV epitopes, both recently identified HLA-C-restricted and well-studied HLA-B-restricted. CMV infection together with matching HLA type was indicated by public TCR beta signatures. Study-wide results and caveats: The ex vivo response was dominated by HLA-C-restricted CMV-specific TCR beta clonotypes.

As concerns this clonotype: The antigen is unknown.

TCRdb re-called the reads through MiXCR, storing one row per CDR3 protein. The sample yields some 940,000 distinct CDR3 sequences, less than 35% seen once. There are 15 residues in the CDR3. Germline V gives CDR1 MNHEY, CDR2 SVGAGI. Trimming stripped 2 bases from V and 3 bases from J, with 10 bases between. The sequenced sample was cultured CD8+ T cells from PBMCs, obtained from culture after CMV antigen stimulation. This chain uses TRBV6-5 with TRBJ2-2; D gene ambiguous. The TCR originated in a human donor in good health (CMV status not recorded). Some clones in this sample may be carry-over from other donors' samples. The CDR3 DNA reads as TGTGCCAGCAGTTACGAGGTCGGTGACACCGGGGAGCTGTTTTTT. Encoded protein: CASSYEVGDTGELFF.